This T cell receptor beta chain was observed in a study of T cell responses to AZD1222 COVID-19 vaccine. Study overall: The study pooled second doses at about 4 or about 12 weeks. Study results and limitations: An increase in Spike-specific TCR breadth and depth was observed after two AZD1222 doses. Donors were chiefly white British, with a greater number of females, and clonal diversity was perhaps underestimated.

The CDR3 runs 13 residues. V was cut by 3 bases and J by 7 bases, with 15 bases left in between. Per the germline V gene, CDR1 is SQVTM and CDR2 is ANQGSEA. For this clone: Its antigen is as yet unknown.

Using immunoSEQ multiplex PCR, the repertoire was profiled, and TCRdb retains in-frame clones only, with some absent. The sample shows some 130,000 clones, around 85% of them seen only once. The starting material was peripheral blood, obtained on day 0 of AZD1222 vaccination. This chain links TRBV29-1 with TRBJ1-2; possible D gene TRBD1, 5 bases. The TCR sequence derives from an adult in good health. The CDR3 here is CSVDQGDGGGYTF. CDR3 nucleotides: TGCAGCGTTGATCAAGGGGACGGAGGTGGCTACACCTTC.